This TCR beta chain was profiled in a study of CD8+CD57+ T cells in acquired aplastic anemia. On the study more broadly: Researchers reported that healthy donors averaged approximately 10 million reads for CD4+ cells.

Genomic DNA constituted the template upon which TCR beta VDJ and CDR3 profiling was performed. TCRdb itself ran the reads through MiXCR, one entry per CDR3 protein. The table includes some 200,000 distinct CDR3 sequences, around 60% detected once. Germline V gives CDR1 SGDLS, CDR2 YYNGEE. Trimming pared 0 bases from V and 14 bases from J, leaving 16 bases between. This CDR3 is 13 amino acids long. Sequencing input: sorted CD4+, CD8+, or CD8+CD57+ T cells (not recorded which) from PBMCs. The clonotype comes from a human donor in good health. The chain carries TRBV9 and TRBJ2-3; no firm D call. CDR3 nucleotide sequence: TGTGCCAGCAGCGTAGTCAGTGGGGATATGCGGTATTTT. This codes for CASSVVSGDMRYF.